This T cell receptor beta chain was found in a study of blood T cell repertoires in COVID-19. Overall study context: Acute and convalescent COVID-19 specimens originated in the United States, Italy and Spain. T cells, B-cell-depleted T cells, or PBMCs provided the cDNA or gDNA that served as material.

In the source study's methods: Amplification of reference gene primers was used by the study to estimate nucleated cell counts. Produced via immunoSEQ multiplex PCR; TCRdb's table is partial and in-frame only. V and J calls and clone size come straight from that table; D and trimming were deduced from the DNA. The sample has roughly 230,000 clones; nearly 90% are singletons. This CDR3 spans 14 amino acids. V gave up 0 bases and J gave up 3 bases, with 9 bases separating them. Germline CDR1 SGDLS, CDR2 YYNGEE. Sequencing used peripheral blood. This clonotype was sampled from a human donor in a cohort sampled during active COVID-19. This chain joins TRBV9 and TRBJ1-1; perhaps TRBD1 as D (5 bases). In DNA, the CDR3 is TGTGCCAGCAGCGTAGAAGGGGATGACACTGAAGCTTTCTTT. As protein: CASSVEGDDTEAFF.